This TCR beta chain emerged from a study of cytomegalovirus exposure and HLA in healthy donors. Study results and limitations: Data from an earlier analysis indicated that most TCR beta V segments were productive either about 87% or about 30% of the time.

Note on this clone: The target antigen is unknown.

13 Jbeta primers and 60 Vbeta primers were used for the PCR. Repertoires were generated with immunoSEQ multiplex PCR, while TCRdb's copy carries only in-frame clones and drops some. The sample carries 130,000 to 150,000 clones, over 65% recorded once. The CDR3 runs 12 residues. Germline-derived CDR1 and CDR2 are SEHNR and FQNEAQ (reference sequence). V gave up 1 base and J gave up 6 bases, with 5 bases separating them. This rearrangement joins TRBV7-9 to TRBJ2-3; D ambiguous. The TCR was taken from a female donor in good health and CMV-seronegative. The sample was PBMCs. CDR3 in amino acids: CASSLGRDTQYF. Written as DNA, the CDR3 is TGTGCCAGCAGCTTAGGCCGGGATACGCAGTATTTT.